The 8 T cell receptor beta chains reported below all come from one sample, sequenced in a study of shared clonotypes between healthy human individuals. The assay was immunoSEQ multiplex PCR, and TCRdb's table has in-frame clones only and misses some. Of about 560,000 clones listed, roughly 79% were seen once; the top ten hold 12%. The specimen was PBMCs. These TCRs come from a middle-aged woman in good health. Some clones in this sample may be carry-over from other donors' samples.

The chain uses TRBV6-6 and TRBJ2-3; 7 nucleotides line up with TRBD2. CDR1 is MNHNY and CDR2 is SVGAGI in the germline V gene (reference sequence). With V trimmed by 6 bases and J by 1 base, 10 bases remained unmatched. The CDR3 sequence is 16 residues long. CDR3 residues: CASRVWGGAGTDTQYF. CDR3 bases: TGTGCCAGCAGGGTCTGGGGAGGGGCCGGCACAGATACGCAGTATTTT.

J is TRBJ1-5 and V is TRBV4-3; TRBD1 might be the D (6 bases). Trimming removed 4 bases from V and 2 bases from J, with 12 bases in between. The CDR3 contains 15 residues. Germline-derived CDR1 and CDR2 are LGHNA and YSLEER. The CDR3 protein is CASSLGTSGNQPQHF. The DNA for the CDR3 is TGCGCCAGCAGCCTCGGGACAAGTGGCAATCAGCCCCAGCATTTT.

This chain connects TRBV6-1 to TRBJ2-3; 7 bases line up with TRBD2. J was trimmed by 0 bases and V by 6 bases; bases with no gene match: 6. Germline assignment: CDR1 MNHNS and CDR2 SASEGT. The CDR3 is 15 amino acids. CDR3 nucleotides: TGTGCCAGCAGGCGTGAGCGGGAAAGCACAGATACGCAGTATTTT. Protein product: CASRRERESTDTQYF.

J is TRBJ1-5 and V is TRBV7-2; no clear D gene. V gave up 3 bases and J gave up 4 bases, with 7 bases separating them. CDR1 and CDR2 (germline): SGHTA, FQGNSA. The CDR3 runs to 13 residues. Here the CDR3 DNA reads TGTGCCAGCAGCTTCAGCTTAAATCAGCCCCAGCATTTT. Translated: CASSFSLNQPQHF.

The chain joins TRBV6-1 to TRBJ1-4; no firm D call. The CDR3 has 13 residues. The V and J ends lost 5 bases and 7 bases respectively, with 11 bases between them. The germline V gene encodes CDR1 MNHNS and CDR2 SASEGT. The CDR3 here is CASSQFRAEKLFF. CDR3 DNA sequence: TGTGCCAGCAGTCAATTCCGGGCTGAAAAACTGTTTTTT.

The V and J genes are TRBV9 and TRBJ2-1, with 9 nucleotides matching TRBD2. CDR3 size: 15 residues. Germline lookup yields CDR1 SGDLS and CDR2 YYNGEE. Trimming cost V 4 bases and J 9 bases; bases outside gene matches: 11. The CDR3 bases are TGTGCCAGCAGCCCCCAGCCCACAGCGGGGGGTGAGCAGTTCTTC. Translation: CASSPQPTAGGEQFF.

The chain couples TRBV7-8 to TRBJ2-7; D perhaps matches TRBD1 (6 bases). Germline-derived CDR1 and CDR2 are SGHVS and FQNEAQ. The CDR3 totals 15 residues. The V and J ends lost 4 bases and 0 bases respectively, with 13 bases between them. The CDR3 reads CASSSQGITSYEQYF. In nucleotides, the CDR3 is TGTGCCAGCAGCTCTCAGGGGATCACCTCCTACGAGCAGTACTTC.

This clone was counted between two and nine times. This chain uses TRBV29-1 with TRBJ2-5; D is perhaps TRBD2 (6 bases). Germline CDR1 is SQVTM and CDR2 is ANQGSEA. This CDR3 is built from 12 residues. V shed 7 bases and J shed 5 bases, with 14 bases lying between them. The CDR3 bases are TGCAGCGCCCCAGGAGGGCCCGAGACCCAGTACTTC. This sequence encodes CSAPGGPETQYF. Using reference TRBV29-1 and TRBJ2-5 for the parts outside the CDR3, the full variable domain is SAVISQKPSRDICQRGTSLTIQCQVDSQVTMMFWYRQQPGQSLTLIATANQGSEATYESGFVIDKFPISRPNLTFSTLTVSNMSPEDSSIYLCSAPGGPETQYFGPGTRLLVL.